This TCR beta chain was sequenced for a study of Tregs in tolerant kidney transplant recipients. Overall study findings and caveats: Validation in larger populations is needed because few patients were studied.

Produced via immunoSEQ multiplex PCR; TCRdb's table is partial and in-frame only. This repertoire comprises roughly 23,000 clones; its ten largest clones make up 4.1%. In regard to this clone: What it recognizes is unknown. With the read ending 3 residues before the CDR3 end, the germline J gene is used to fill in that end.

CDR1 and CDR2 from the germline V gene are KGHSH and LQKENI. The germline V and J ends were trimmed by 2 bases and 6 bases, with 5 bases remaining between them. The CDR3 is 12 amino acids. Related graft donors supplied nonmyeloablative bone marrow transplants, and mixed chimerism was transient. Unstimulated regulatory T cells (CD4+CD25+CD127-), CD4+CD25- non-regulatory cells, CD4 and CD8 cells were FACS-sorted from thawed PBMCs. The sample was CD4+ T cells from blood (PBMCs), taken 6 months after the transplant. This chain uses TRBV18 with TRBJ1-5; no clear D. The receptor was derived from a human patient who received a combined kidney and bone marrow transplant. Some T cells could come from the graft donor. The CDR3 bases that were read are TGTGCCAGCTCACCAGTGGCTCAGCCC. Translated: CASSPVAQP. The complete CDR3 protein is CASSPVAQPQHF.